The 10 T cell receptor beta chains presented below share a single source sample, sequenced in a study of cytomegalovirus exposure and HLA in healthy donors. PCR amplification relied on 60 Vbeta primers (plus 13 Jbeta primers). Clones were sequenced by immunoSEQ multiplex PCR, and TCRdb holds only the in-frame ones, with some missing. The sample has tens of thousands of clones, 55% to 75% seen once. The specimen sequenced was PBMCs. Receptor source: a woman aged 45 to 65 in good health and CMV-seropositive.

This clone was detected once. The rearrangement uses TRBV25-1 and TRBJ1-5; TRBD1 matches at 9 bases. There are 12 residues in the CDR3. Germline CDR1 is MGHDK and CDR2 is SYGVNS. Trimming took 8 bases from V and 4 from J; bases not matched to a gene: 0. The CDR3 here is CASGTGNQPQHF. CDR3 sequence (DNA): TGTGCCAGCGGGACAGGGAATCAGCCCCAGCATTTT.

Only a few counts were recorded for this clone. The rearrangement uses TRBV18 and TRBJ1-1; 7 bases fit TRBD1. CDR1 is KGHSH and CDR2 is LQKENI in the germline V gene. Trimming took 4 bases from V and 1 from J; bases not matched to a gene: 18. The CDR3 spans 19 residues. CDR3 bases: TGTGCCAGCTCACTCACATCCGGACAGGTTCTGTTTGGGAACACTGAAGCTTTCTTT. It yields the protein CASSLTSGQVLFGNTEAFF. Full variable domain (remainder filled in from reference TRBV18 and TRBJ1-1): NAGVMQNPRHLVRRRGQEARLRCSPMKGHSHVYWYRQLPEEGLKFMVYLQKENIIDESGMPKERFSAEFPKEGPSILRIQQVVRGDSAAYFCASSLTSGQVLFGNTEAFFGQGTRLTVV.

The chain recombines TRBV9 with TRBJ1-1; D gene ambiguous. Germline-derived CDR1 and CDR2 are SGDLS and YYNGEE. V was cut by 3 bases and J by 2 bases, with 11 bases left in between. The CDR3 runs to 14 residues. The CDR3: CASSGGDSNTEAFF. The CDR3 nucleotides are TGTGCCAGCAGCGGCGGAGATAGCAACACTGAAGCTTTCTTT.

J is TRBJ1-5 and V is TRBV19; 10 bases match TRBD1. The length of the CDR3 is 17 residues. Germline-derived CDR1 and CDR2 are LNHDA and SQIVND (reference sequence). Trimming at V came to 4 bases and at J to 3 bases, leaving 9 bases not matched to a gene. The CDR3 DNA reads TGTGCCAGTAGTACCTCTCCCGGGACAGGGGCCAATCAGCCCCAGCATTTT. Its protein product is CASSTSPGTGANQPQHF.

The chain has TRBV2 and TRBJ2-2, with 7 positions matching TRBD1. The CDR3 extends over 15 amino acids. V lost 10 bases and J lost 1; bases outside the gene matches: 9. Germline V gene lookup returns CDR1 SNHLY and CDR2 FYNNEI. In nucleotides, the CDR3 is TGTGCCACTCTAAAGGGACAGCTGAACACCGGGGAGCTGTTTTTT. Protein product: CATLKGQLNTGELFF.

The chain employs TRBV11-3 and TRBJ2-1, with TRBD2 matching 10 bases. The J segment lost 1 base and the V segment lost 8 bases, leaving 14 bases of the junction unmatched. This CDR3 comprises 18 residues. Looked up from germline, CDR1 is SGHNT and CDR2 is YENEEA. The CDR3 DNA sequence: TGTGCCAGCCCGGTCCCCGGCAGACTAGCGGGTTCCTACAATGAGCAGTTCTTC. Amino acid sequence: CASPVPGRLAGSYNEQFF. Full variable domain (remainder filled in from reference TRBV11-3 and TRBJ2-1): EAGVVQSPRYKIIEKKQPVAFWCNPISGHNTLYWYLQNLGQGPELLIRYENEEAVDDSQLPKDRFSAERLKGVDSTLKIQPAELGDSAVYLCASPVPGRLAGSYNEQFFGPGTRLTVL.

The V and J genes are TRBV4-3 and TRBJ1-5, with D possibly TRBD1 on 6 matching bases. V lost 0 bases, J lost 9 bases, and 27 bases lay in between. This CDR3 region has 19 residues. Germline CDR1 is LGHNA and CDR2 is YSLEER. The CDR3 loop is CASSQDFGKADRYDSPQHF. The CDR3 DNA follows: TGCGCCAGCAGCCAAGATTTTGGGAAAGCCGACAGGTACGATTCGCCCCAGCATTTT.

The chain carries TRBV5-4 and TRBJ2-6; possibly TRBD1 for D (6 bases). The CDR3 totals 15 residues. V was cut by 4 bases and J by 0 bases, with 8 bases left in between. CDR1 and CDR2 (germline): SGHNT, YYREEE (reference sequence). The chain's CDR3 is CASSIQGSGANVLTF. The DNA of the CDR3 is TGTGCCAGCAGCATACAGGGCTCTGGGGCCAACGTCCTGACTTTC.

This chain uses TRBV2 with TRBJ2-1; D possibly corresponds to TRBD2 (6 bases). Germline CDR1 is SNHLY and CDR2 is FYNNEI. V was trimmed by 4 bases and J by 3 bases, leaving 16 bases between them. This CDR3 spans 16 amino acids. This chain's CDR3 is CASSGGVAEIYNEQFF. The CDR3 DNA is TGTGCCAGCAGTGGAGGTGTAGCGGAGATCTACAATGAGCAGTTCTTC.

The chain combines TRBV2 with TRBJ2-1; 10 bases are a match to TRBD2. V shed 8 bases, J shed 4 bases, and the junction held 5 bases outside the gene matches. Germline V gene sequence: CDR1 SNHLY, CDR2 FYNNEI. The CDR3 contains 14 residues. The CDR3 DNA reads as TGTGCCAGCGGTGGGACTAGCGTGTACAATGAGCAGTTCTTC. This gives the protein CASGGTSVYNEQFF.